The sequence of this T cell receptor (beta chain) was determined in a study of Graves' ophthalmopathy and Graves' hyperthyroidism. Notes on the study in general: Ophthalmopathy progression prediction by the model yielded a sensitivity of 55% to 71% and a specificity of approximately 77%.

Scientists amplified the TCR beta CDR3 regions from RNA transcripts. HTBI primers served in a first-round RT-PCR, which a second-round multiplex PCR followed. Using its own MiXCR run on the multiplex PCR reads, TCRdb lists one record per CDR3 protein. This table holds 300,000 to 500,000 distinct CDR3 sequences, over 15% found once. This clonotype was observed many times. Its antigen is undetermined. The CDR3 runs to 13 residues. Trimming pared 2 bases from V and 4 bases from J, leaving 8 bases between. Germline CDR1 reads MNHEY; CDR2 reads SVGAGI. Hyperthyroidism patients, aged 18 to 65, were newly diagnosed, under 2 months' duration.

The TCR sequence derives from a woman aged 18-29 years with stable Graves' hyperthyroidism. What was sequenced was peripheral blood. V and J are TRBV6-5 and TRBJ1-1; TRBD1 is a possible D gene (5 bases). DNA of the CDR3: TGTGCCAGCAGTTACGGGGGGGGCACTGAAGCTTTCTTT. Its translation: CASSYGGGTEAFF.